Listed below are T cell receptor beta chains from one sample, sequenced in a study of T-cell reconstitution after alpha-beta-depleted transplantation in children. TCRdb re-called the PCR reads with MiXCR, one entry per CDR3 protein. This table holds 440,000 or so distinct CDR3 sequences, approximately 10% found once. Sequencing used PBMCs from the stem cell graft donor, obtained from the stem cell graft. These receptors were collected from a human donor who donated a stem cell graft to a child with acute myeloid leukemia. CDR3s include the opening cysteine and the closing phenylalanine or tryptophan.

>TRBJ2-5|TRBV20-1
CSAPTGTSGPSTQYF
>TRBJ2-1|TRBV7-9
CASSLGGRTIEQFF
>TRBJ2-1|TRBV10-3
CAISASGTGNNEQFF
>TRBJ2-3|TRBV4-2
CASSRSGQVGRSTDTQYF
>TRBJ2-5|TRBV6-5
CASSYSIDNQETQYF
>TRBJ2-7|TRBV3-1
CASSQASEQYF
>TRBJ1-3|TRBV6-5
CASSYMTSSGNTIYF
>TRBJ2-2|TRBV28
CASSFRGLTGELFF
>TRBJ2-2|TRBV9
CASSVDGNPNTGELFF
>TRBJ1-2|TRBV4-3
CASSQDEGHRNYTF
>TRBJ2-5|TRBV14
CASSGGAGGFETQYF
>TRBJ2-5|TRBV5-4
CASSTIAGGQETQYF
>TRBJ2-7|TRBV6-2/TRBV6-3
CASSRNAGSYEQYF
>TRBJ2-4|TRBV7-2
CASSLGVGGWRNIQYF
>TRBJ2-7|TRBV6-2/TRBV6-3
CASRAPYYEQYF
>TRBJ2-2|TRBV25-1
CASSAALGTGGAIVATGELFF
>TRBJ1-5|TRBV29-1
CSVGEGLSNQPQHF
>TRBJ2-3|TRBV4-3
CASSRLTSSSTDTQYF
>TRBJ2-1|TRBV18
CASSPNTRDEQFF
>TRBJ2-3|TRBV12-3/TRBV12-4
CASSLRVEADTQYF
>TRBJ2-5|TRBV20-1
CSARASGVAGAMQETQYF
>TRBJ2-3|TRBV24-1
CATSSGRYTDTQYF
>TRBJ1-1|TRBV4-1
CASSHGQGHTEAFF
>TRBJ1-5|TRBV4-1
CASSHEGTGGFQPQHF
>TRBJ2-1|TRBV6-2/TRBV6-3
CASSYSTSRPYNEQFF
>TRBJ1-4|TRBV6-1
CASFGFRTEKLFF
>TRBJ2-5|TRBV25-1
CASSESQRSQETQYF
>TRBJ2-5|TRBV6-2/TRBV6-3
CASSEAGQQETQYF
>TRBJ2-6|TRBV5-1
CASSFGQGAASSGANGLTF
>TRBJ2-1|TRBV12-3/TRBV12-4
CASTQVGLAGGTNEQFF
>TRBJ2-5|TRBV15
CATSRVRGGQTQETQYF
>TRBJ2-2|TRBV10-3
CAISWTGGNTGELFF
>TRBJ2-7|TRBV11-2
CASTDTLSAEQYF
>TRBJ2-1|TRBV4-1
CASSQDGLAGNEQFF
>TRBJ2-2|TRBV7-8
CASSFQTGWTGELFF
>TRBJ1-2|TRBV4-3
CASSQGAPPPYGYTF
>TRBJ2-1|TRBV5-1
CASSLAPGFNNEQFF
>TRBJ1-1|TRBV5-1
CASSLGGEIPEAFF
>TRBJ2-2|TRBV10-3
CAISESIDAGELFF
>TRBJ2-7|TRBV5-1
CASSPGSFYEQYF
>TRBJ2-7|TRBV27
CASALAGILYEQYF
>TRBJ2-1|TRBV11-2
CASSLDPGSWQFF